The 8 T cell receptor beta chains presented below share a single source sample, sequenced in a study of blood T cell repertoires in COVID-19. Here immunoSEQ multiplex PCR was the method, and the copy in TCRdb shows in-frame clones only, minus some. Of about 480,000 clones in the sample, 70% to 90% were seen once. Sample: PBMCs or T cells enriched from blood (not recorded which). These TCRs come from a woman between 35 and 50 years old who had recovered from COVID-19.

The chain is built from TRBV19 and TRBJ2-3; the D gene is possibly TRBD2 (6 bases). V lost 1 base and J lost 4, with 12 bases in between. The CDR3 is 15 amino acids. The germline CDR1 and CDR2 sequences are LNHDA and SQIVND (reference sequence). CDR3 protein: CASSIGLGAPDTQYF. The CDR3 DNA reads TGTGCCAGTAGTATAGGACTAGGGGCGCCAGATACGCAGTATTTT. Looking up the rest from reference TRBV19 and TRBJ2-3 gives the full variable domain: DGGITQSPKYLFRKEGQNVTLSCEQNLNHDAMYWYRQDPGQGLRLIYYSQIVNDFQKGDIAEGYSVSREKKESFPLTVTSAQKNPTAFYLCASSIGLGAPDTQYFGPGTRLTVL.

The chain couples TRBV5-1 to TRBJ2-1, with D possibly being TRBD1 (5 bases). V was shortened by 3 bases and J by 7 bases, with 14 bases between the two germline ends. CDR3 size: 14 residues. Germline values: CDR1 SGHRS, CDR2 YFSETQ. The CDR3 nucleotides read TGCGCCAGCAGCTCCGCATCGACAGTTAATGAGCAGTTCTTC. Protein product: CASSSASTVNEQFF. The variable domain in full, with the rest retrieved from reference TRBV5-1 and TRBJ2-1, is KAGVTQTPRYLIKTRGQQVTLSCSPISGHRSVSWYQQTPGQGLQFLFEYFSETQRNKGNFPGRFSGRQFSNSRSEMNVSTLELGDSALYLCASSSASTVNEQFFGPGTRLTVL.

The V and J genes are TRBV25-1 and TRBJ1-2; 8 bases agree with TRBD1. CDR1 is MGHDK, CDR2 SYGVNS, per germline. The V and J ends lost 7 bases and 7 bases, in that order; junction bases with no gene match: 8. CDR3 length equals 13 residues. CDR3 sequence reads: CASNAGGGRGYTF. CDR3 in DNA: TGTGCCAGCAACGCAGGGGGCGGGCGTGGCTACACCTTC.

The chain has TRBV9 and TRBJ2-2; D is unresolved. V was pared by 0 bases and J by 6 bases, with 9 bases between. Germline V CDR1 and CDR2: SGDLS, YYNGEE. CDR3 length: 14 amino acids. The CDR3 DNA reads TGTGCCAGCAGCGTAGTTTCAGGCGCCGGGGAGCTGTTTTTT. This encodes CASSVVSGAGELFF. Full variable domain (rest looked up from reference TRBV9 and TRBJ2-2): DSGVTQTPKHLITATGQRVTLRCSPRSGDLSVYWYQQSLDQGLQFLIQYYNGEERAKGNILERFSAQQFPDLHSELNLSSLELGDSALYFCASSVVSGAGELFFGEGSRLTVL.

The rearrangement links TRBV7-2 to TRBJ1-2; tentative D call: TRBD1 (6 bases). The germline V and J ends were trimmed by 5 bases and 7 bases, with 14 bases remaining between them. The length of the CDR3 is 13 residues. CDR1 and CDR2 from the germline V gene are SGHTA and FQGNSA. CDR3 nucleotides: TGTGCCAGCAGCCCTAACAGGGAGGGTGGCTACACCTTC. This sequence encodes CASSPNREGGYTF. Full variable domain (outside the CDR3, taken from reference TRBV7-2 and TRBJ1-2): GAGVSQSPSNKVTEKGKDVELRCDPISGHTALYWYRQSLGQGLEFLIYFQGNSAPDKSGLPSDRFSAERTGGSVSTLTIQRTQQEDSAVYLCASSPNREGGYTFGSGTRLTVV.

The CDR3 DNA is TGTGCCTGGAGTCCATCGGACAGGGGGTATGGCTACACCTTC. This translates into CAWSPSDRGYGYTF. The chain links TRBV30 to TRBJ1-2, with TRBD1 matching over 10 bases. The germline V gene has CDR1 GTSNPN and CDR2 SVGIG (reference sequence). V lost 2 bases, J lost 5 bases, and 5 bases stayed unmatched. The CDR3 spans 14 residues.

V gene TRBV4-3 combines with J gene TRBJ1-3; TRBD1 aligns across 11 bases. The junction had 8 bases not matched to a gene; V was cut back by 1 base and J by 6 bases. This CDR3 contains 17 residues. CDR1 is LGHNA and CDR2 is YSLEER in the germline V gene. CDR3 protein: CASSQAVRTGGTNTIYF. The CDR3 DNA sequence: TGCGCCAGCAGCCAAGCCGTCCGGACAGGGGGCACAAACACCATATATTTT.

V usage is TRBV4-1 and J usage is TRBJ2-7; a weak D match, TRBD1 (5 bases). V was pared by 2 bases and J by 2 bases, with 10 bases between. Germline CDR1 is MGHRA and CDR2 is YSYEKL. The CDR3 contains 14 residues. The DNA for the CDR3 is TGCGCCAGCAGCCAAAGGACACTGCCCTACGAGCAGTACTTC. Protein: CASSQRTLPYEQYF.